The T cell receptor beta chain under discussion was sequenced for a study of CD4+ T cells in melanoma. Germline assignment: CDR1 LNHDA and CDR2 SQIVND (reference sequence). This CDR3 is 14 amino acids long. The V and J ends lost 0 bases and 8 bases respectively, with 13 bases between them. Profiled with immunoSEQ multiplex PCR; TCRdb holds only in-frame clones, not every one. The sample includes 11,000 or so clones, 66% of them seen just once. The material sequenced was cells from a culture (not recorded whether cultured in vitro). This sequence was found in a human donor with melanoma. The chain recombines TRBV19 with TRBJ1-2, with D uncertain. In DNA form, the CDR3 reads TGTGCCAGTAGTATAGATCGGAGGGCCTGGGGCTACACCTTC. This encodes CASSIDRRAWGYTF.